Below are 22 T cell receptor beta chains sequenced from a single sample in a study of T cell changes during pregnancy in multiple sclerosis. The repertoire was sequenced with immunoSEQ multiplex PCR; TCRdb's copy has only in-frame clones and lacks some. The profile shows about 68,000 clones, less than 95% of them singletons. The source material was peripheral blood, sampled in the second trimester of pregnancy. The receptors were gathered from a female donor with multiple sclerosis, enrolled in a pregnancy study.

The chain recombines TRBV5-6 with TRBJ2-4; D might be TRBD1 (6 bases). This CDR3 contains 14 residues. Trimming shortened V by 3 bases and J by 6 bases, and 13 bases separated the two germline ends. Germline lookup yields CDR1 SGHDT and CDR2 YYEEEE. CDR3 nucleotides: TGTGCCAGCAGCTGGGGGCAGGGTGCAAACATTCAGTACTTC. Protein: CASSWGQGANIQYF.

This sequence joins TRBV9 and TRBJ2-2, with 9 nucleotides matching TRBD2. The CDR3 is 17 residues long. The V and J ends lost 2 bases and 4 bases, in that order; junction bases with no gene match: 9. The germline V gene encodes CDR1 SGDLS and CDR2 YYNGEE. The CDR3 sequence: CASSVGLAGDLTGELFF. The CDR3 DNA follows: TGTGCCAGCAGCGTTGGGTTAGCGGGGGACCTCACCGGGGAGCTGTTTTTT.

This clone came up a few times. The chain carries TRBV7-3 and TRBJ1-1; maybe TRBD1 (6 bases). CDR3 size: 16 residues. With 1 base removed from V and 8 bases from J, the gap between germline ends came to 20 bases. Germline V gives CDR1 SGHTA, CDR2 FQGTGA. Written as DNA, the CDR3 is TGTGCCAGCAGCTTAAAGGGTGGACAGCCTGCGTCGGAAGCTTTCTTT. Protein sequence: CASSLKGGQPASEAFF. Supplemented by reference TRBV7-3 and TRBJ1-1, the full variable domain reads GAGVSQTPSNKVTEKGKYVELRCDPISGHTALYWYRQSLGQGPEFLIYFQGTGAADDSGLPNDRFFAVRPEGSVSTLKIQRTERGDSAVYLCASSLKGGQPASEAFFGQGTRLTVV.

This chain connects TRBV6-1 to TRBJ2-7, with 11 nucleotides matching TRBD1. This CDR3 is built from 17 residues. Trimming cost V 2 bases and J 4 bases; bases outside gene matches: 10. Germline-derived CDR1 and CDR2 are MNHNS and SASEGT. CDR3 loop: CASSESMGTGGKYEQYF. DNA of the CDR3: TGTGCCAGCAGTGAATCGATGGGGACAGGGGGAAAATACGAGCAGTACTTC.

The J gene is TRBJ1-1, the V gene TRBV12-5; D uncertain. V lost 2 bases to trimming and J lost 6 bases, with 13 bases between them. The CDR3 extends over 14 amino acids. Germline-derived CDR1 and CDR2 are LGHNT and FRNRAP. CDR3 sequence (DNA): TGTGCTAGTGGTTTGTATGGTGGCATCCCTGAAGCTTTCTTT. Amino acids: CASGLYGGIPEAFF.

The chain combines TRBV15 with TRBJ2-3; D possibly corresponds to TRBD2 (6 bases). CDR1 is LNHNV and CDR2 is YYDKDF in the germline V gene (reference sequence). Trimming pared 8 bases from V and 2 bases from J, leaving 14 bases between. This CDR3 contains 14 residues. The CDR3, as DNA: TGTGCCACCTCCCTTGGCGGGGCCACAGATACGCAGTATTTT. Protein sequence: CATSLGGATDTQYF.

The gene calls are TRBV9 and TRBJ2-5; maybe TRBD1 (5 bases). The V end was cut by 2 bases, the J end by 1 base, with 15 bases between. The CDR3 covers 16 residues. CDR1 SGDLS and CDR2 YYNGEE come from the germline V gene. The CDR3 DNA reads as TGTGCCAGCAGCGTTCAAATCCGGACATCCCAAGAGACCCAGTACTTC. Its translation: CASSVQIRTSQETQYF.

The chain is built from TRBV7-9 and TRBJ1-2; 10 bases line up with TRBD1. CDR1 SEHNR and CDR2 FQNEAQ come from the germline V gene (reference sequence). CDR3 length equals 16 residues. V lost 5 bases and J lost 2; bases outside the gene matches: 8. The CDR3 nucleotides read TGTGCCAGCAGCACCGAAAGGGACAGGGGAAACTATGGCTACACCTTC. Encoded protein: CASSTERDRGNYGYTF.

This clone was observed once. This chain connects TRBV30 to TRBJ1-5; a possible D gene is TRBD1 (5 bases). Trimming removed 0 bases at V and 2 bases at J, with 14 bases between. The germline CDR1 and CDR2 sequences are GTSNPN and SVGIG (reference sequence). The CDR3 has 16 residues. This chain's CDR3 is CAWSVLGRGGNQPQHF. For the CDR3, the DNA is TGTGCCTGGAGTGTACTAGGGCGGGGGGGCAATCAGCCCCAGCATTTT.

This chain uses TRBV5-4 with TRBJ1-1; a weak D match, TRBD1 (6 bases). Germline values: CDR1 SGHNT, CDR2 YYREEE (reference sequence). The CDR3 has 14 residues. Trimming took off 6 bases at V and 1 base at J, with 13 bases between the two ends. CDR3 residues: CASNARGGNTEAFF. CDR3 coding DNA: TGTGCCAGCAACGCCCGAGGGGGGAACACTGAAGCTTTCTTT.

The J gene is TRBJ1-1, the V gene TRBV4-2, with TRBD1 matching 9 bases. This CDR3 comprises 20 residues. Germline V gene data show CDR1 as LGHNA and CDR2 as YNFKEQ. The trim removed 0 bases at V and 4 bases at J, leaving 18 bases unmatched. The CDR3 DNA reads as TGTGCCAGCAGCCAAGATCCCCAGAGATGGGGACAGGGAAGGAGCACTGAAGCTTTCTTT. It codes for CASSQDPQRWGQGRSTEAFF.

This sequence joins TRBV18 and TRBJ1-3, with 8 positions matching TRBD1. Germline CDR1 KGHSH, CDR2 LQKENI. The CDR3 consists of 16 residues. V lost 4 bases to trimming and J lost 1 base; unmatched junction nucleotides: 6. CDR3 amino acids: CASSLGQGASGNTIYF. CDR3 nucleotides: TGTGCCAGCTCACTTGGACAGGGTGCTTCTGGAAACACCATATATTTT.

The rearrangement joins TRBV5-4 to TRBJ2-1; D is possibly TRBD1 (6 bases). Per the germline V gene, CDR1 is SGHNT and CDR2 is YYREEE (reference sequence). V was shortened by 0 bases and J by 2 bases, with 9 bases between the two germline ends. The CDR3 consists of 15 residues. The CDR3 sequence is CASSLDRATYNEQFF. In nucleotides, the CDR3 is TGTGCCAGCAGCTTGGACAGGGCGACCTACAATGAGCAGTTCTTC.

The table lists this clone with a count of one. The chain uses TRBV7-3 and TRBJ1-2; weak D call: TRBD1 (5 bases). The V end lost 5 bases, the J end lost 8 bases, and 15 bases lay between the germline ends. This CDR3 region has 13 residues. In germline, CDR1 is SGHTA, CDR2 FQGTGA. In DNA, the CDR3 is TGTGCCAGCAGCCCCACGAGGGGAGGGGGCTACACCTTC. Residues: CASSPTRGGGYTF.

This chain links TRBV5-6 with TRBJ2-5, with D possibly being TRBD1 (8 bases). Germline V gene data show CDR1 as SGHDT and CDR2 as YYEEEE. This CDR3 comprises 15 residues. Trimming shortened V by 6 bases and J by 4 bases, and 19 bases separated the two germline ends. The DNA for the CDR3 is TGTGCCAGCACCCCGGGGGGCAGGGGGCGAGAGACCCAGTACTTC. It encodes CASTPGGRGRETQYF.

This clone has a single count. The rearrangement uses TRBV13 and TRBJ2-4, with TRBD1 identical over 8 bases. The length of the CDR3 is 16 residues. Trimming at V came to 4 bases and at J to 4 bases, leaving 9 bases not matched to a gene. Germline V gives CDR1 PRHDT, CDR2 FYEKMQ (reference sequence). CDR3 region: CASSSGTGLLKNIQYF. In DNA, the CDR3 is TGTGCCAGCAGCTCGGGGACAGGACTGTTAAAAAACATTCAGTACTTC.

The chain couples TRBV4-3 to TRBJ2-2; D remains ambiguous. Looked up from germline, CDR1 is LGHNA and CDR2 is YSLEER. The CDR3 spans 14 residues. Trimming took 0 bases from V and 7 from J, leaving 9 bases between them. CDR3 residues: CASSQDSIGGELFF. In DNA form, the CDR3 reads TGCGCCAGCAGCCAAGATTCAATCGGCGGGGAGCTGTTTTTT.

This chain links TRBV4-3 with TRBJ2-7, with TRBD1 matching 10 bases. Germline CDR1 reads LGHNA; CDR2 reads YSLEER. With V trimmed by 3 bases and J by 5 bases, 7 bases remained unmatched. The CDR3 is 15 amino acids. The CDR3 coding sequence is TGCGCCAGCAGCCATATCCGACAGGGGGCTAACGAGCAGTACTTC. Translating gives CASSHIRQGANEQYF.

The genes are TRBV5-8 and TRBJ2-3; TRBD1 aligns across 7 bases. The CDR3 is 14 amino acids. Per the germline V gene, CDR1 is SGHTS and CDR2 is YDEGEE. V lost 7 bases and J lost 2; bases outside the gene matches: 7. CDR3 residues: CASERQGTTDTQYF. Here the CDR3 DNA reads TGTGCCAGCGAGAGACAGGGAACCACAGATACGCAGTATTTT.

J is TRBJ1-3 and V is TRBV7-9, with TRBD1 matching 8 bases. V shed 4 bases, J shed 0 bases, and the junction held 8 bases outside the gene matches. Per the germline V gene, CDR1 is SEHNR and CDR2 is FQNEAQ (reference sequence). The CDR3 is made up of 17 amino acids. CDR3 protein: CASSSYTGTGSGNTIYF. Written as DNA, the CDR3 is TGTGCCAGCAGCTCGTATACCGGGACAGGCTCTGGAAACACCATATATTTT.

The gene calls are TRBV7-8 and TRBJ1-5; 11 bases agree with TRBD1. This CDR3 spans 16 amino acids. Germline values: CDR1 SGHVS, CDR2 FQNEAQ. V gave up 5 bases and J gave up 1 base; unmatched junction bases: 4. The CDR3 spells CASSQGQGASNQPQHF. The CDR3 DNA reads TGTGCCAGCAGCCAAGGACAGGGGGCAAGCAATCAGCCCCAGCATTTT.

The chain uses TRBV11-3 and TRBJ1-2; 10 bases map to TRBD1. This CDR3 has 16 amino acids. V shed 5 bases, J shed 3 bases, and the junction held 9 bases outside the gene matches. CDR1 is SGHNT, CDR2 YENEEA, per germline. In DNA, the CDR3 is TGTGCCAGCAGCAACCGGTTAGGACAGGGGGACTATGGCTACACCTTC. This translates into CASSNRLGQGDYGYTF.